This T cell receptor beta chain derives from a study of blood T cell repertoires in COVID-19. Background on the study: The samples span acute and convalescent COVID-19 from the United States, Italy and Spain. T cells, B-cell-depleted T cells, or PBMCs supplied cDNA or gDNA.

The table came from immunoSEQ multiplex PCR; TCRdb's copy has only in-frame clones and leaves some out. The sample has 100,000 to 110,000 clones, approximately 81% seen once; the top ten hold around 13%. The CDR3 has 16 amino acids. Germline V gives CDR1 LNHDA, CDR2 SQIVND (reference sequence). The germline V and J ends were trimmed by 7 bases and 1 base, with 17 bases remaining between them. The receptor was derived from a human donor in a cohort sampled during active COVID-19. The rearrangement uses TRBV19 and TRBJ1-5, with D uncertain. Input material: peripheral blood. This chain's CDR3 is CASTPTRLPSNQPQHF. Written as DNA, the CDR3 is TGTGCCAGTACCCCGACGCGGTTGCCCAGCAATCAGCCCCAGCATTTT.